Sequencing of this TCR beta chain was carried out in a study of shared clonotypes between healthy human individuals. Trimming took 8 bases from V and 2 from J; bases not matched to a gene: 8. The CDR3 spans 16 residues. The method was immunoSEQ multiplex PCR; TCRdb's version includes in-frame clones alone and lacks a portion of them. The sample consists of 2 million to 2.5 million clones, about 95% of them appearing once. The sequenced material came from naive CD4+ T cells sorted from blood. The subset is: CD45RA+ positively selected. The J gene is TRBJ2-2, the V gene TRBV6-7, with TRBD1 matching over 10 bases. TRBV6-7 is recorded as an ORF, its role being uncertain. The sequence came from a man aged 18 to 35 in good health. CDR3: CASLAGQGLNTGELFF. DNA for the CDR3: TGTGCCAGCCTCGCGGGACAGGGGCTCAACACCGGGGAGCTGTTTTTT.